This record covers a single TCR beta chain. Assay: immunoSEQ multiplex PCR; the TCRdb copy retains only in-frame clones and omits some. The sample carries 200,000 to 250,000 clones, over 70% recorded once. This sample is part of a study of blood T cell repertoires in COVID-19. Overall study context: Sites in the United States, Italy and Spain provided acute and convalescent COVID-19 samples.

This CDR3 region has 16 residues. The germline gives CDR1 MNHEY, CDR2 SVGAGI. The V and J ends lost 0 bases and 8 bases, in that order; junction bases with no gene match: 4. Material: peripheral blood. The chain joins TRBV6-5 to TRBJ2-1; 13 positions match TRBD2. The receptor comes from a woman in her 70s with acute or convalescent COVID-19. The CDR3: CASSYSRTSGSDEQFF. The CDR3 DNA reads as TGTGCCAGCAGTTACTCCCGGACTAGCGGGAGCGATGAGCAGTTCTTC.